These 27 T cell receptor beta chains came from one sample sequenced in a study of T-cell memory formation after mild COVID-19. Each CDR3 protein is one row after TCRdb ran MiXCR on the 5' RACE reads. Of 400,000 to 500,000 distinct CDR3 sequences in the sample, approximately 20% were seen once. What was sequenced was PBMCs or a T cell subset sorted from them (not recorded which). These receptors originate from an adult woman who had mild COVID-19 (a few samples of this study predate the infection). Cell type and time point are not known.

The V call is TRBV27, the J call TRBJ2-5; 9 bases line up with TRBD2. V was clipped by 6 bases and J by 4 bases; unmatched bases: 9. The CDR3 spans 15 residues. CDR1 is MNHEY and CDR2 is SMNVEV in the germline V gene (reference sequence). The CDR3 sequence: CASSEIGTSRETQYF. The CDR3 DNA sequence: TGTGCCAGCAGCGAAATCGGGACTAGCCGAGAGACCCAGTACTTC.

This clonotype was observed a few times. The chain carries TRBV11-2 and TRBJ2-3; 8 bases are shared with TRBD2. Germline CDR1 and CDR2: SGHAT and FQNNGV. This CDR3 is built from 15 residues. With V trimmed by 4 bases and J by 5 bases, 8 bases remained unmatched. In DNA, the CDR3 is TGTGCCAGCAGCTCCCACGGGAGGGGGGTAGATACGCAGTATTTT. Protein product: CASSSHGRGVDTQYF.

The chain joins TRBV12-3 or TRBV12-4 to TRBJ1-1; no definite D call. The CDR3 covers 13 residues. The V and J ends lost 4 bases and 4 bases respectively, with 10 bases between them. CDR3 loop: CASSSQTGTEAFF. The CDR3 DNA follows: TGTGCCAGCAGTTCTCAGACGGGCACTGAAGCTTTCTTT.

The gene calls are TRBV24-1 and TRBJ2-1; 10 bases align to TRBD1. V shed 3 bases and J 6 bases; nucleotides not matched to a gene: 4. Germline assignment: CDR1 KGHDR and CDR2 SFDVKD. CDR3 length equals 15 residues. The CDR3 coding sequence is TGTGCCACCAGTGATCCGGGACAGGGGATCAATGAGCAGTTCTTC. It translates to CATSDPGQGINEQFF.

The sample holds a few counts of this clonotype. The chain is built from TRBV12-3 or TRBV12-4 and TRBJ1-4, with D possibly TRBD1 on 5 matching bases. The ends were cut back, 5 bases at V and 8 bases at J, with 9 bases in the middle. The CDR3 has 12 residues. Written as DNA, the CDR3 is TGTGCCAGCAGTCCAGAGGGGGAAAAACTGTTTTTT. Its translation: CASSPEGEKLFF.

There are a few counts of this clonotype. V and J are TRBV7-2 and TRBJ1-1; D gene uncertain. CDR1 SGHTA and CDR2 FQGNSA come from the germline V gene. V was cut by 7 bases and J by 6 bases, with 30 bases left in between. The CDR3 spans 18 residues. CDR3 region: CASKKLALLTRAYAEAFF. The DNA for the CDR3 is TGTGCCAGCAAGAAGCTGGCGCTATTAACCCGAGCCTACGCTGAAGCTTTCTTT. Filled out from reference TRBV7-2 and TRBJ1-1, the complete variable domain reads GAGVSQSPSNKVTEKGKDVELRCDPISGHTALYWYRQSLGQGLEFLIYFQGNSAPDKSGLPSDRFSAERTGGSVSTLTIQRTQQEDSAVYLCASKKLALLTRAYAEAFFGQGTRLTVV.

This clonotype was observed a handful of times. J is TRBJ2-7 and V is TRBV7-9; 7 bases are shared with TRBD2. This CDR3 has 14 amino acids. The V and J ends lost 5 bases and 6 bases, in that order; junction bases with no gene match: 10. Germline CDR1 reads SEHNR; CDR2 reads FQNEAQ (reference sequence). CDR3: CASSSLAGVSEQYF. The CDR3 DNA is TGTGCCAGCAGCAGCCTGGCGGGAGTCTCCGAGCAGTACTTC.

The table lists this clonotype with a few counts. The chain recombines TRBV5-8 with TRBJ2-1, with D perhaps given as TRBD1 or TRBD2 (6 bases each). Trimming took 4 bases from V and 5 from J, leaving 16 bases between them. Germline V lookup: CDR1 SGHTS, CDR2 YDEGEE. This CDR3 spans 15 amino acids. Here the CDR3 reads CASSPVGGADNEQFF. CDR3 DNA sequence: TGTGCCAGCAGCCCGGTGGGGGGCGCGGACAATGAGCAGTTCTTC. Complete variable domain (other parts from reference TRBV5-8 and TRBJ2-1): EAGVTQSPTHLIKTRGQQATLRCSPISGHTSVYWYQQALGLGLQFLLWYDEGEERNRGNFPPRFSGRQFPNYSSELNVNALELEDSALYLCASSPVGGADNEQFFGPGTRLTVL.

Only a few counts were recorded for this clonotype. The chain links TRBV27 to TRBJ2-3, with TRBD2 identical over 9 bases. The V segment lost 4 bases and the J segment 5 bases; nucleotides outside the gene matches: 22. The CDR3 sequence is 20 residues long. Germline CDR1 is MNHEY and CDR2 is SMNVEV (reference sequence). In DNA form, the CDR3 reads TGTGCCAGCAGTTCTCTTGTTTCCTTGGCGGGAGGGCCGGCGGGAGATACGCAGTATTTT. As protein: CASSSLVSLAGGPAGDTQYF.

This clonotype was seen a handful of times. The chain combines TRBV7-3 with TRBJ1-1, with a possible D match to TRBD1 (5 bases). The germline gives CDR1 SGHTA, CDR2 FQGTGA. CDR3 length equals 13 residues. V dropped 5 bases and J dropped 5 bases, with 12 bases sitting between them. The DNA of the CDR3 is TGTGCCAGCAGCGAAAACGGGGGGACTGAAGCTTTCTTT. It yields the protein CASSENGGTEAFF.

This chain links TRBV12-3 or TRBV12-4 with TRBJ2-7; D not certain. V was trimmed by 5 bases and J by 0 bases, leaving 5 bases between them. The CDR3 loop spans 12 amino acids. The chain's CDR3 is CASSNDSYEQYF. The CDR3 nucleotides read TGTGCCAGCAGTAACGACTCCTACGAGCAGTACTTC.

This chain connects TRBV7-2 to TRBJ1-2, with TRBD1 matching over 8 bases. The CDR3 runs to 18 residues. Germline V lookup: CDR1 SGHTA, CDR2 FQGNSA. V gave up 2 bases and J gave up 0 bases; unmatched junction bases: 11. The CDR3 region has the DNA TGTGCCAGCAGCTTATGGGGAGGCCAGGGGGCAGCTAACTATGGCTACACCTTC. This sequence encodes CASSLWGGQGAANYGYTF.

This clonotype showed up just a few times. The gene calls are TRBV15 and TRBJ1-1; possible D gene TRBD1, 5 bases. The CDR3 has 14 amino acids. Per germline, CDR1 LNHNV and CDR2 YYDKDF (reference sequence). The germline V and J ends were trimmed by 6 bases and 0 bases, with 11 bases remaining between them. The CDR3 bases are TGTGCCACCAGGCACGGGGCTTTGAACACTGAAGCTTTCTTT. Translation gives CATRHGALNTEAFF. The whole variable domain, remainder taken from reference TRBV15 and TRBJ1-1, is DAMVIQNPRYQVTQFGKPVTLSCSQTLNHNVMYWYQQKSSQAPKLLFHYYDKDFNNEADTPDNFQSRRPNTSFCFLDIRSPGLGDTAMYLCATRHGALNTEAFFGQGTRLTVV.

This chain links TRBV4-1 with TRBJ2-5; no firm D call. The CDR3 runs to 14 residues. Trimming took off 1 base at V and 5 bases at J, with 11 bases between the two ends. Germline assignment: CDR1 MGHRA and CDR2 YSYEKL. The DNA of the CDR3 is TGCGCCAGCAGCCAAGGGGATCGTGTGGAGACCCAGTACTTC. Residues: CASSQGDRVETQYF.

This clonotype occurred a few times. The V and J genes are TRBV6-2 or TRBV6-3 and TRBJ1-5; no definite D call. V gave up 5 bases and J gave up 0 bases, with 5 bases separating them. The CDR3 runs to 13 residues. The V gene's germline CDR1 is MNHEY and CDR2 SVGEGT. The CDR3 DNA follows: TGTGCCAGCAGTGCCCATAGCAATCAGCCCCAGCATTTT. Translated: CASSAHSNQPQHF.

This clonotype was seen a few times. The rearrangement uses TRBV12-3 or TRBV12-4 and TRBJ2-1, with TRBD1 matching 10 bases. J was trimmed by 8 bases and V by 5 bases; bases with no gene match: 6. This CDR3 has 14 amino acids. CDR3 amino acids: CASSQRDRGYEQFF. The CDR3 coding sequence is TGTGCCAGCAGTCAAAGGGACAGGGGTTATGAGCAGTTCTTC.

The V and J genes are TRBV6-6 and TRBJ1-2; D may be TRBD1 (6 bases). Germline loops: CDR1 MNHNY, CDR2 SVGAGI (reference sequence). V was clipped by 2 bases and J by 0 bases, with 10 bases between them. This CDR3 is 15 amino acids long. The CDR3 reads CASSYGGIANYGYTF. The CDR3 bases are TGTGCCAGCAGTTACGGGGGCATAGCTAACTATGGCTACACCTTC.

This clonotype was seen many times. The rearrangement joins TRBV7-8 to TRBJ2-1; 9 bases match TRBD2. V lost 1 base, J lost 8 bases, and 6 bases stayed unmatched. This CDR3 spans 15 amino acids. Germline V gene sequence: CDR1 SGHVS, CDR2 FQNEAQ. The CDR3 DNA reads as TGTGCCAGCAGCTTAGAGGGCGGGGGGGCATATGAGCAGTTCTTC. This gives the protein CASSLEGGGAYEQFF.

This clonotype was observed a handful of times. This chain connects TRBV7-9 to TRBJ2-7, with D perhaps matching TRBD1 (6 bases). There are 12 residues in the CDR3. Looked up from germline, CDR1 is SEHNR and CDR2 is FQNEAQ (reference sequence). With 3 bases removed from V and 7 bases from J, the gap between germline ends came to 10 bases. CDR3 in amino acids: CASSFTGWEQYF. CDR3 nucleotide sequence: TGTGCCAGCAGCTTTACAGGGTGGGAGCAGTACTTC. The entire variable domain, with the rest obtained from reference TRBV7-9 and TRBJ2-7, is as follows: DTGVSQNPRHKITKRGQNVTFRCDPISEHNRLYWYRQTLGQGPEFLTYFQNEAQLEKSRLLSDRFSAERPKGSFSTLEIQRTEQGDSAMYLCASSFTGWEQYFGPGTRLTVT.

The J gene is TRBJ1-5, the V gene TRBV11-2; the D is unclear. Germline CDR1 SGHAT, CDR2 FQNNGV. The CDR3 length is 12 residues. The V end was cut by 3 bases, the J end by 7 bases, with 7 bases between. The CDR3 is CASSFEGQPQHF. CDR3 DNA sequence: TGTGCCAGCAGCTTCGAAGGGCAGCCCCAGCATTTT.

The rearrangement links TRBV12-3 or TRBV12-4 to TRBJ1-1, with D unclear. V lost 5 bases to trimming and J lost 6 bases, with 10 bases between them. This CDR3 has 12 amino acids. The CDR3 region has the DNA TGTGCCAGCAGTACCGGGCTGTCTGAAGCTTTCTTT. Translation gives CASSTGLSEAFF.

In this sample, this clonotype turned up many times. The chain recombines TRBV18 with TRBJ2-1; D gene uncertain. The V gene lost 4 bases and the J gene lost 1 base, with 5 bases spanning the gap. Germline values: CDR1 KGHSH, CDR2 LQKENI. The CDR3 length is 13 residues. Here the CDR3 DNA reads TGTGCCAGCTCACTACAATCCTACAATGAGCAGTTCTTC. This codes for CASSLQSYNEQFF. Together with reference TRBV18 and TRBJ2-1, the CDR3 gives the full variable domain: NAGVMQNPRHLVRRRGQEARLRCSPMKGHSHVYWYRQLPEEGLKFMVYLQKENIIDESGMPKERFSAEFPKEGPSILRIQQVVRGDSAAYFCASSLQSYNEQFFGPGTRLTVL.

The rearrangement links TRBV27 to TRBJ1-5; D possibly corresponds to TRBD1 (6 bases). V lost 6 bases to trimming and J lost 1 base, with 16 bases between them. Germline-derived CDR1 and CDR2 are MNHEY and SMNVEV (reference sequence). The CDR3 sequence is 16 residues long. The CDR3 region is CASRPMTGLSNQPQHF. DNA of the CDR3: TGTGCCAGCAGGCCGATGACAGGCCTAAGCAATCAGCCCCAGCATTTT.

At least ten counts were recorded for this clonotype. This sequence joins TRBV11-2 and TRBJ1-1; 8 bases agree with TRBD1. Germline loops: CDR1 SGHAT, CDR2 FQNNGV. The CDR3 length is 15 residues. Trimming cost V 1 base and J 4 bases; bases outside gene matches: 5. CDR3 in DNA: TGTGCCAGCAGCTTAGTATCCGGACAGGGCACTGAAGCTTTCTTT. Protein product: CASSLVSGQGTEAFF.

DNA for the CDR3: TGTGCCAGCCGGGACGGGAATAACTATGGCTACACCTTC. It specifies CASRDGNNYGYTF. This sequence joins TRBV3-1 and TRBJ1-2, with D maybe TRBD1 (5 bases). Trimming left V 8 bases short and J 1 base short, with 11 bases between. Germline assignment: CDR1 LGHDT and CDR2 YNNKEL (reference sequence). The CDR3 spans 13 residues. The full variable domain, with the rest looked up from reference TRBV3-1 and TRBJ1-2, is DTAVSQTPKYLVTQMGNDKSIKCEQNLGHDTMYWYKQDSKKFLKIMFSYNNKELIINETVPNRFSPKSPDKAHLNLHINSLELGDSAVYFCASRDGNNYGYTFGSGTRLTVV.

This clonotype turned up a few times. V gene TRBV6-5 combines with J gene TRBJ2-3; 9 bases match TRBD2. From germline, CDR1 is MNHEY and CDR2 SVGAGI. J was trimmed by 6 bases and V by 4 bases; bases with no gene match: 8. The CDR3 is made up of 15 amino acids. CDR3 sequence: CASSSFSGSGDTQYF. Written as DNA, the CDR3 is TGTGCCAGCAGTTCTTTTAGCGGGAGTGGGGATACGCAGTATTTT.

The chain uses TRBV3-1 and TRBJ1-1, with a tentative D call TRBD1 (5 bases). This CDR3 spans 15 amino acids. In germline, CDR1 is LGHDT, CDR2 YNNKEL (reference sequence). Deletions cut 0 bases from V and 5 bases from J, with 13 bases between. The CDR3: CASSQDLGGRTEAFF. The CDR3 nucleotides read TGTGCCAGCAGCCAAGATCTCGGGGGGAGGACTGAAGCTTTCTTT.